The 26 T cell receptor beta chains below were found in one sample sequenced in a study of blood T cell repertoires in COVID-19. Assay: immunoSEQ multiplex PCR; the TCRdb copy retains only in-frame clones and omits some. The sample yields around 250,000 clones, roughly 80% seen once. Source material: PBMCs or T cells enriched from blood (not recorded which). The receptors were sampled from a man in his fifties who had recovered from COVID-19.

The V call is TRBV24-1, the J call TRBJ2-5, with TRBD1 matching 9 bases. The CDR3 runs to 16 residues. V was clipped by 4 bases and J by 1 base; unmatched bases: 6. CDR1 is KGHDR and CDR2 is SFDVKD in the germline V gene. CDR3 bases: TGTGCCACCAGTGACACGACAGGGGGAGGCCAAGAGACCCAGTACTTC. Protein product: CATSDTTGGGQETQYF.

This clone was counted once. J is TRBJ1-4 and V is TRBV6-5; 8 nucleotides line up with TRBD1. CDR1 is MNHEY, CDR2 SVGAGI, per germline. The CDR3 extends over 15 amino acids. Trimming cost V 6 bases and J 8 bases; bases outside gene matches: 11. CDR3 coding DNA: TGTGCCAGCAGCCACCGGAGGGACAGGAGGGAAAAACTGTTTTTT. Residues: CASSHRRDRREKLFF.

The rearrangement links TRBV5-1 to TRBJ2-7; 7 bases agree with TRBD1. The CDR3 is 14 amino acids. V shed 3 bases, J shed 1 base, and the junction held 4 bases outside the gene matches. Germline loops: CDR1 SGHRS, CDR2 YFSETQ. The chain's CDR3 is CASSSVTGSYEQYF. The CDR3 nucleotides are TGCGCCAGCAGCTCCGTGACAGGGTCCTACGAGCAGTACTTC.

The CDR3 here is CASSVGGRAADTQYF. The CDR3 coding sequence is TGTGCCAGCAGCGTGGGCGGGAGGGCCGCAGATACGCAGTATTTT. The genes are TRBV9 and TRBJ2-3, with TRBD2 identical over 9 bases. The CDR3 has 15 residues. Germline V gives CDR1 SGDLS, CDR2 YYNGEE. The trim removed 2 bases at V and 4 bases at J, leaving 5 bases unmatched.

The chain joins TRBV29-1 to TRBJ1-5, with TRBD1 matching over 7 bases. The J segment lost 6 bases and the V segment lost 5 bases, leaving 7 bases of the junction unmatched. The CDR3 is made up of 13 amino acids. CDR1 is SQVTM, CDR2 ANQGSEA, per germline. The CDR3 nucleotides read TGCAGCGTTCTGACAGGGTTAGGTCAGCCCCAGCATTTT. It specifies CSVLTGLGQPQHF.

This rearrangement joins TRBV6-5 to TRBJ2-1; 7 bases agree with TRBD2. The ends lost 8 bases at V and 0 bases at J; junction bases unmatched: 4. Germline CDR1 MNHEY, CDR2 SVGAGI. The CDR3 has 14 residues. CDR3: CASQRDYSYNEQFF. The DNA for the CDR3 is TGTGCCAGCCAGAGGGACTACTCCTACAATGAGCAGTTCTTC.

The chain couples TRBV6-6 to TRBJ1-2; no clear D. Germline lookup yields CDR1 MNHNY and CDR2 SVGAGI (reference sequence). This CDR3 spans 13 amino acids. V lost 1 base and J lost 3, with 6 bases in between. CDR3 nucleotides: TGTGCCAGCAGTTACTGGCAGGACTATGGCTACACCTTC. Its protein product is CASSYWQDYGYTF.

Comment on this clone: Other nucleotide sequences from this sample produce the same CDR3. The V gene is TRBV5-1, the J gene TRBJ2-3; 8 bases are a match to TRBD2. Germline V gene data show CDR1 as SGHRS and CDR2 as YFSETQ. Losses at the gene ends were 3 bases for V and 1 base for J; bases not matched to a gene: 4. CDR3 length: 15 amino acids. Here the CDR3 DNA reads TGCGCCAGCAGCTCCCGGGGGGGCGGCACAGATACGCAGTATTTT. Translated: CASSSRGGGTDTQYF.

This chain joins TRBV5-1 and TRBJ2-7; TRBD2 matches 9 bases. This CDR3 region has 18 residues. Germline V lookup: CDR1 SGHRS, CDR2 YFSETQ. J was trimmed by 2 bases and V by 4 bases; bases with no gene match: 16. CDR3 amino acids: CASSLGGSGSSQPYEQYF. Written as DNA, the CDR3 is TGCGCCAGCAGCCTAGGGGGTAGCGGGAGCTCCCAACCCTACGAGCAGTACTTC. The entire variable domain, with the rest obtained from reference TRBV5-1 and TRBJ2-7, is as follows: KAGVTQTPRYLIKTRGQQVTLSCSPISGHRSVSWYQQTPGQGLQFLFEYFSETQRNKGNFPGRFSGRQFSNSRSEMNVSTLELGDSALYLCASSLGGSGSSQPYEQYFGPGTRLTVT.

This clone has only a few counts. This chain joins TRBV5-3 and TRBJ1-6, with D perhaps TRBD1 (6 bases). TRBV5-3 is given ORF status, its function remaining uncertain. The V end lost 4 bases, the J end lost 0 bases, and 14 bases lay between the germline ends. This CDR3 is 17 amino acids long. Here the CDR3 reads CARSRGTPSSYNSPLHF. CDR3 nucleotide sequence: TGTGCCAGAAGCCGAGGGACACCAAGCTCCTATAATTCACCCCTCCACTTT.

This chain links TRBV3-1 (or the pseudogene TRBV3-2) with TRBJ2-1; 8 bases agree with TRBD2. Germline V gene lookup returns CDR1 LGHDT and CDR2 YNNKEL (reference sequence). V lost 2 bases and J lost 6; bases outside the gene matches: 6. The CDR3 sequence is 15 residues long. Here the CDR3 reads CASSQLAGLGNEQFF. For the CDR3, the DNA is TGTGCCAGCAGCCAACTAGCGGGCCTAGGCAATGAGCAGTTCTTC.

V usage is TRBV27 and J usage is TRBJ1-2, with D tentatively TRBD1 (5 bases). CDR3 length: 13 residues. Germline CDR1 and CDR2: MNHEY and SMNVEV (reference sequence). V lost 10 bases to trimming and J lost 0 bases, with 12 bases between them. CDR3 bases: TGTGCCACCCGGTGGGGGGCTAACTATGGCTACACCTTC. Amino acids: CATRWGANYGYTF.

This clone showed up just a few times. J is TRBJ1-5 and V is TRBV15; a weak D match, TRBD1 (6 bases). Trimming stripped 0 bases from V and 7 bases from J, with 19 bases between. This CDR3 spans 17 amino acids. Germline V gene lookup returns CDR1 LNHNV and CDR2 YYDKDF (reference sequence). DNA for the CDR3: TGTGCCACCAGCAGAGATAAGAGGTTGGACAGTCGGCAGCCCCAGCATTTT. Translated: CATSRDKRLDSRQPQHF.

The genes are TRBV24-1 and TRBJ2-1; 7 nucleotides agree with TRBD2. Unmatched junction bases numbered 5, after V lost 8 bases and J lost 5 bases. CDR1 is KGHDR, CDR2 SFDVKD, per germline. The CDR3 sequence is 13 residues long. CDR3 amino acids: CATTSTSNNEQFF. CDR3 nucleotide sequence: TGTGCCACCACCTCGACTAGCAACAATGAGCAGTTCTTC.

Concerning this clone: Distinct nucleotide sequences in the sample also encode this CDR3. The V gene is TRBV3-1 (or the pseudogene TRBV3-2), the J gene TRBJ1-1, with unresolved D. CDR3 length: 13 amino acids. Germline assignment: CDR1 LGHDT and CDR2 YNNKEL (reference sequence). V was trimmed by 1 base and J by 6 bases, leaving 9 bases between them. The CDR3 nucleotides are TGTGCCAGCAGCCAAGGAGGCCGGCCTGAAGCTTTCTTT. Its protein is CASSQGGRPEAFF.

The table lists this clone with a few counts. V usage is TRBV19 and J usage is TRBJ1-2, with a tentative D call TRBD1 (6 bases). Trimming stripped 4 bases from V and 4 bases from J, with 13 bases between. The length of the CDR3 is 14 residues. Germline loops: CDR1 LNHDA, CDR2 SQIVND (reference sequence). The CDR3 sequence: CASSTTLQGYGYTF. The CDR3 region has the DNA TGTGCCAGTAGTACCACCCTACAGGGCTATGGCTACACCTTC. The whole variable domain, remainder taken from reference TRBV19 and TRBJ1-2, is DGGITQSPKYLFRKEGQNVTLSCEQNLNHDAMYWYRQDPGQGLRLIYYSQIVNDFQKGDIAEGYSVSREKKESFPLTVTSAQKNPTAFYLCASSTTLQGYGYTFGSGTRLTVV.

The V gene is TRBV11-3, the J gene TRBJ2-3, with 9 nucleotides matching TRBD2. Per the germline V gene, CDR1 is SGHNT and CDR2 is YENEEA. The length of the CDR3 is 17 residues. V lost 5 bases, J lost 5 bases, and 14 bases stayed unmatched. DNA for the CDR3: TGTGCCAGCAGCACTGGGACTAGCCGAATGGGTCGAGATACGCAGTATTTT. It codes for CASSTGTSRMGRDTQYF. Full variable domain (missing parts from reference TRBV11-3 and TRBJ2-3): EAGVVQSPRYKIIEKKQPVAFWCNPISGHNTLYWYLQNLGQGPELLIRYENEEAVDDSQLPKDRFSAERLKGVDSTLKIQPAELGDSAVYLCASSTGTSRMGRDTQYFGPGTRLTVL.

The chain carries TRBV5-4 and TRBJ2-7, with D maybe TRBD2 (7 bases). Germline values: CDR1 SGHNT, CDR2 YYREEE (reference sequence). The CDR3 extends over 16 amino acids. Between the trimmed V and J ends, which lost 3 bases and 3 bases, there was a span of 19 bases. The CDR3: CASSSPMGGALYEQYF. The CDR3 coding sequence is TGTGCCAGCAGCTCCCCTATGGGGGGGGCCCTCTACGAGCAGTACTTC.

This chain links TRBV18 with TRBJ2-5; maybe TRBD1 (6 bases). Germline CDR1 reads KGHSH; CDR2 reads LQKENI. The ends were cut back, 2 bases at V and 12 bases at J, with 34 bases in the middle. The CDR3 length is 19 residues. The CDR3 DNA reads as TGTGCCAGCTCACCAAGGGCGGCAGGGGAAGGGTTTGTTCCCCCTTTGGAGTACTTC. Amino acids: CASSPRAAGEGFVPPLEYF.

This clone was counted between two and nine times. DNA for the CDR3: TGTGCCAGCAGAGGACAGGCATTAATTGGCTACACCTTC. Encoded protein: CASRGQALIGYTF. The chain combines TRBV2 with TRBJ1-2; 7 nucleotides match TRBD1. With V trimmed by 6 bases and J by 7 bases, 8 bases remained unmatched. Germline loops: CDR1 SNHLY, CDR2 FYNNEI. The CDR3 has 13 amino acids.

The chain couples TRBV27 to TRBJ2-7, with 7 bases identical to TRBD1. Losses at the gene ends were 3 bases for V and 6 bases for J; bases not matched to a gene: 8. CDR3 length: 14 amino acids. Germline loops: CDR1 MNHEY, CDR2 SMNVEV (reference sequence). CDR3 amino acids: CASSFETGFGEQYF. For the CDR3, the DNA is TGTGCCAGCAGTTTTGAGACAGGGTTTGGCGAGCAGTACTTC.

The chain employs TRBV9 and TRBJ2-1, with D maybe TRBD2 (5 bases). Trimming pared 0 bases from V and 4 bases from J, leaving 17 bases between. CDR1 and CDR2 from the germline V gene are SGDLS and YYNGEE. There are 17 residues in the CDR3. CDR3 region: CASSVATEGIRYNEQFF. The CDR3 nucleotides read TGTGCCAGCAGCGTAGCTACCGAGGGCATTAGGTACAATGAGCAGTTCTTC.

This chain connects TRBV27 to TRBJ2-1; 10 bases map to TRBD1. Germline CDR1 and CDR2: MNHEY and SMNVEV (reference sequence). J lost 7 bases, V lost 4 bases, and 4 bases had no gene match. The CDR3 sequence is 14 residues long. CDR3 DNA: TGTGCCAGCAGTTCCGGACAGGGGGTAAATGAGCAGTTCTTC. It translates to CASSSGQGVNEQFF.

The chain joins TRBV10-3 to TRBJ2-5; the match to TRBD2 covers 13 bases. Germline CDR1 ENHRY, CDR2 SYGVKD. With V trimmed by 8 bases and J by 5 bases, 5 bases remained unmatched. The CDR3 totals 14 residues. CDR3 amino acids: CAIRGLAGDETQYF. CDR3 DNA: TGTGCCATCCGCGGACTAGCGGGAGATGAGACCCAGTACTTC.

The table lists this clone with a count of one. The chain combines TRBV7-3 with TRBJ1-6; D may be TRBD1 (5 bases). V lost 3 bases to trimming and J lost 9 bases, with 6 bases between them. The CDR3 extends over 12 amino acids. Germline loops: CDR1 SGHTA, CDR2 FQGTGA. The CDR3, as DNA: TGTGCCAGCAGCTTGGGGGGTTCACCCCTCCACTTT. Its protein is CASSLGGSPLHF. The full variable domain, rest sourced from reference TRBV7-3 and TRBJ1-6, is GAGVSQTPSNKVTEKGKYVELRCDPISGHTALYWYRQSLGQGPEFLIYFQGTGAADDSGLPNDRFFAVRPEGSVSTLKIQRTERGDSAVYLCASSLGGSPLHFGNGTRLTVT.

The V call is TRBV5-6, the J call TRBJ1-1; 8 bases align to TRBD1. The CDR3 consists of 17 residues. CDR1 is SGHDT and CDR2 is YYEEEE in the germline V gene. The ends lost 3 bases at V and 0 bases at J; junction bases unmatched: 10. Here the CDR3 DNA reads TGTGCCAGCAGCTGGATAGGACAGGGTTACATGAACACTGAAGCTTTCTTT. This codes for CASSWIGQGYMNTEAFF.